Each of the 13 T cell receptor beta chains below was sequenced from the same sample in a study of control samples from healthy donors and cancer patients. Sequenced by immunoSEQ multiplex PCR; TCRdb stores in-frame clones only, minus some. The sample shows more than 100,000 clones, around 92% of them seen only once. Input material: PBMCs. These receptors all come from a man aged 50 to 60 with head and neck cancer.

The J gene is TRBJ2-7, the V gene TRBV5-1; possibly TRBD1 for D (6 bases). The CDR3 length is 15 residues. Germline-derived CDR1 and CDR2 are SGHRS and YFSETQ. Trimming removed 0 bases from V and 3 bases from J, with 13 bases in between. CDR3 residues: CASSLAGDNDYEQYF. The DNA for the CDR3 is TGCGCCAGCAGCTTGGCCGGGGACAACGACTACGAGCAGTACTTC.

This rearrangement joins TRBV24-1 to TRBJ2-3; 8 bases are a match to TRBD1. Trimming at V came to 6 bases and at J to 6 bases, leaving 7 bases not matched to a gene. Per the germline V gene, CDR1 is KGHDR and CDR2 is SFDVKD. CDR3 size: 14 residues. CDR3 in DNA: TGTGCCACCAGTAGAGCCCGGACAGGGGATACGCAGTATTTT. Translated: CATSRARTGDTQYF.

The chain joins TRBV28 to TRBJ1-4; D unresolved. The V gene lost 2 bases and the J gene lost 8 bases, with 15 bases spanning the gap. The germline CDR1 and CDR2 sequences are MDHEN and SYDVKM. CDR3 size: 15 residues. The CDR3 DNA reads as TGTGCCAGCAGTTTAGGGTCGGAGGGTGGGGAAAAACTGTTTTTT. Translated: CASSLGSEGGEKLFF.

The chain links TRBV19 to TRBJ1-5; D unresolved. This CDR3 has 16 residues. The V gene's germline CDR1 is LNHDA and CDR2 SQIVND (reference sequence). V was pared by 2 bases and J by 0 bases, with 11 bases between. The CDR3 DNA reads TGTGCCAGTAGTATATTAATTCAACATAGCAATCAGCCCCAGCATTTT. This gives the protein CASSILIQHSNQPQHF.

The chain joins TRBV29-1 to TRBJ2-1; the match to TRBD2 covers 8 bases. Germline assignment: CDR1 SQVTM and CDR2 ANQGSEA. CDR3 length: 12 residues. The trim removed 6 bases at V and 10 bases at J, leaving 8 bases unmatched. The CDR3 region is CSVKGAGEEQFF. The CDR3, as DNA: TGCAGCGTAAAGGGAGCGGGAGAAGAGCAGTTCTTC.

This chain joins TRBV5-7 and TRBJ2-1, with 12 bases aligning to TRBD2. TRBV5-7 is an open reading frame, and its role is uncertain. This CDR3 spans 17 amino acids. J was trimmed by 5 bases and V by 1 base; bases with no gene match: 7. The CDR3 loop is CASSLRLAGGPDNEQFF. In nucleotides, the CDR3 is TGTGCCAGCAGCTTGAGGCTAGCGGGAGGGCCGGACAATGAGCAGTTCTTC.

The CDR3 DNA sequence: TGCAGCGTCGGGACAGATAGGAACACTGAAGCTTTCTTT. Encoded protein: CSVGTDRNTEAFF. The V and J genes are TRBV29-1 and TRBJ1-1; TRBD1 matches 7 bases. Germline V gene lookup returns CDR1 SQVTM and CDR2 ANQGSEA. V shed 6 bases, J shed 1 base, and the junction held 5 bases outside the gene matches. CDR3 length: 13 amino acids. Full variable domain (remainder filled in from reference TRBV29-1 and TRBJ1-1): SAVISQKPSRDICQRGTSLTIQCQVDSQVTMMFWYRQQPGQSLTLIATANQGSEATYESGFVIDKFPISRPNLTFSTLTVSNMSPEDSSIYLCSVGTDRNTEAFFGQGTRLTVV.

The chain links TRBV10-3 to TRBJ1-1; perhaps TRBD1 as D (5 bases). Looked up from germline, CDR1 is ENHRY and CDR2 is SYGVKD. V lost 2 bases to trimming and J lost 0 bases, with 13 bases between them. The CDR3 has 16 residues. The CDR3: CAISEVGVPMNTEAFF. CDR3 nucleotides: TGTGCCATCAGTGAGGTAGGGGTACCGATGAACACTGAAGCTTTCTTT.

This clone is termed medium-sized (0.01 to 0.1%). The J gene is TRBJ2-7, the V gene TRBV7-9, with TRBD2 identical over 7 bases. The CDR3 spans 14 residues. J lost 4 bases, V lost 4 bases, and 7 bases had no gene match. CDR1 is SEHNR, CDR2 FQNEAQ, per germline (reference sequence). The CDR3 reads CASSSSGIPYEQYF. As DNA, the CDR3 is TGTGCCAGCAGCTCAAGCGGGATCCCGTACGAGCAGTACTTC.

The rearrangement links TRBV28 to TRBJ2-4; D perhaps matches TRBD2 (5 bases). The CDR3 covers 18 residues. Trimming left V 2 bases short and J 0 bases short, with 17 bases between. Germline values: CDR1 MDHEN, CDR2 SYDVKM. As DNA, the CDR3 is TGTGCCAGCAGTTTACCGGCATCTAGAGGGCTAGCCAAAAACATTCAGTACTTC. Translating it yields CASSLPASRGLAKNIQYF.

The rearrangement links TRBV27 to TRBJ2-1; tentative D call: TRBD2 (6 bases). In germline, CDR1 is MNHEY, CDR2 SMNVEV (reference sequence). The CDR3 consists of 14 residues. The ends were cut back, 7 bases at V and 4 bases at J, with 14 bases in the middle. This chain's CDR3 is CASTASALYNEQFF. In nucleotides, the CDR3 is TGTGCCAGCACCGCTAGCGCCTTATACAATGAGCAGTTCTTC.

The V and J genes are TRBV6-5 and TRBJ2-5; unclear D gene. V was cut by 6 bases and J by 5 bases, with 16 bases left in between. Per the germline V gene, CDR1 is MNHEY and CDR2 is SVGAGI. CDR3 length: 14 amino acids. The CDR3 reads CASRIGSSQETQYF. The CDR3 DNA reads as TGTGCCAGCAGAATAGGGTCTAGTCAGGAGACCCAGTACTTC.

The chain combines TRBV6-6 with TRBJ1-3; D is perhaps TRBD1 (5 bases). V was shortened by 7 bases and J by 2 bases, with 12 bases between the two germline ends. The germline V gene has CDR1 MNHNY and CDR2 SVGAGI (reference sequence). This CDR3 comprises 14 residues. CDR3 residues: CASTPGTAGNTIYF. The CDR3 nucleotides are TGTGCCAGCACCCCCGGGACTGCTGGAAACACCATATATTTT.